The rows below give T cell receptor beta chains drawn from one sample of a study of shared clonotypes between healthy human individuals. Repertoires were generated with immunoSEQ multiplex PCR, while TCRdb's copy carries only in-frame clones and drops some. This sample has 730,000 or so clones, with about 78% found just once. The specimen was memory CD4+ T cells sorted from blood. Source of these receptors: a woman aged 30 to 39 in good health. CDR3s include the opening cysteine and the closing phenylalanine or tryptophan. D genes are given only for firm matches. Clone size appears in some rows only: once, few, many, or a class for an expanded clone.

j_call d_call v_call clone_size cdr3_nt cdr3_aa
TRBJ2-6 TRBD1 TRBV5-4 NA TGTGCCAGCAGCGAGGGACAGATCAACGTCCTGACTTTC CASSEGQINVLTF
TRBJ2-7 NA TRBV28 few TGTGCCAGCAGTTCCCGAGCTGGGAGCGGCTCCTACGAGCAGTACTTC CASSSRAGSGSYEQYF
TRBJ2-1 NA TRBV7-7 NA TGTGCCAGCAGCTTAAGCTTGGTGGAACACAATGAGCAGTTCTTC CASSLSLVEHNEQFF
TRBJ2-1 TRBD1 TRBV5-1 few TGCGCCAGCAGCCCACGGACAGGTTTCAACAATGAGCAGTTCTTC CASSPRTGFNNEQFF
TRBJ2-1 NA TRBV6-4 NA TGTGCCAGCAGTGATTTGGGGGGTGAGCAGTTCTTC CASSDLGGEQFF
TRBJ1-5 TRBD1 TRBV7-2 NA TGTGCCAGCGGAGGACAGGTGGTAGGCCAGCCCCAGCATTTT CASGGQVVGQPQHF
TRBJ2-3 TRBD1 TRBV5-1 few TGCGCCAGCAGCTTGTCCACAGGGGTGATTACAGATACGCAGTATTTT CASSLSTGVITDTQYF
TRBJ1-2 NA TRBV6-5 NA TGTGCCAGCAGTGTTACGGGATCCTGGAACTATGGCTACACCTTC CASSVTGSWNYGYTF
TRBJ2-3 TRBD2 TRBV2 NA TGTGCCAGCAGGGCGGGACTAGCGGGGACTCTCACAGATACGCAGTATTTT CASRAGLAGTLTDTQYF
TRBJ2-3 NA TRBV28 NA TGTGCCAGCAGTTTACAGGGGACAGATACGCAGTATTTT CASSLQGTDTQYF
TRBJ2-2 NA TRBV28 NA TGTGCCAGCAGTCAACTCCTTACCGGGGAGCTGTTTTTT CASSQLLTGELFF
TRBJ2-3 NA TRBV11-2 NA TGTGCCAGCGAGGCTAGCACAGATACGCAGTATTTT CASEASTDTQYF
TRBJ1-5 NA TRBV28 NA TGTGCCAGCAGCCATTGGGAAATAGGGAGCAATCAGCCCCAGCATTTT CASSHWEIGSNQPQHF
TRBJ2-1 NA TRBV19 NA TGTGCCAGTAGTATAGAGGCAAAGCGGCTTCCCTCCTACAATGAGCAGTTCTTC CASSIEAKRLPSYNEQFF
TRBJ1-1 NA TRBV6-4 many TGTGCCAGCAGCGAACTACAGGGTACGGATGCTTTCTTT CASSELQGTDAFF
TRBJ2-3 NA TRBV7-8 NA TGTGCCAGCAGCTTAGAGAGGGTACGAAAAGAGACAGATACGCAGTATTTT CASSLERVRKETDTQYF
TRBJ2-7 NA TRBV7-8 NA TGTGCCAGCAGCTTAGCTTCCTCAGGTTTCGACGAGCAGTACTTC CASSLASSGFDEQYF
TRBJ2-7 TRBD2 TRBV6-5 NA TGTGCCAGCAGTTTCCTGACTAGCGGGAACGAGCAGTACTTC CASSFLTSGNEQYF
TRBJ2-1 NA TRBV29-1 once TGCAGCGGATTATACAATGGTGAGCAGTTCTTC CSGLYNGEQFF
TRBJ1-1 TRBD1 TRBV11-2 once TGTGCCAGCAGCTTAAAACAGGGGTCAGGAACTGAAGCTTTCTTT CASSLKQGSGTEAFF
TRBJ2-3 NA TRBV2 few TGTGCCAGCAGTGAAACGGGGGACTCGCAGTATTTT CASSETGDSQYF
TRBJ2-1 NA TRBV5-1 few TGCGCCAGCAGCTTGGCCTCGACAGCCTACAATGAGCAGTTCTTC CASSLASTAYNEQFF
TRBJ2-1 NA TRBV11-3 NA TGTGCCAGCAGCACGGGTGCAGGGTCCTACAATGAGCAGTTCTTC CASSTGAGSYNEQFF
TRBJ1-3 NA TRBV18 once TGTGCCAGCTCATGGGGACCGATCTCTGGAAACACCATATATTTT CASSWGPISGNTIYF
TRBJ1-2 TRBD1 TRBV2 once TGTGCCAGCAGCGAGGACAGGGGGGAGCGAGGCTACACCTTC CASSEDRGERGYTF
TRBJ1-2 TRBD1 TRBV7-2 NA TGTGCCAGCAGCTTAGGCCCGACAGGGCAAGGCTACACCTTC CASSLGPTGQGYTF
TRBJ2-2 NA TRBV5-1 once TGCGCCAGCAGGACTTTCCGACTGAACACCGGGGAGCTGTTTTTT CASRTFRLNTGELFF